This T cell receptor beta chain was recovered during a study of blood T cells in healthy people across ages. Next came a second PCR, run for roughly 6 to 11 cycles, which used a sample-barcoded 5' primer along with a J-beta primer mix. With 12 random nucleotides, a template-switch adaptor tagged each individual cDNA molecule. TCRdb re-called the 5' RACE reads through MiXCR, storing one row per CDR3 protein. The sample comprises about 1,400,000 distinct CDR3 sequences, 42% of which are singletons, and 7.9% rests with the top ten. The CDR3 is 15 residues long. The V gene's germline CDR1 is SGHTA and CDR2 FQGNSA. The V and J ends lost 1 base and 2 bases, in that order; junction bases with no gene match: 2.

This TCR was recovered from a woman aged 18-29 years in good health. The chain joins TRBV7-2 to TRBJ2-3, with TRBD2 matching over 8 bases. Sequencing was performed on blood. The CDR3 coding sequence is TGTGCCAGCAGCTTAGTGCGGGGGGTCACAGATACGCAGTATTTT. Residues: CASSLVRGVTDTQYF. The full variable domain, completed using reference TRBV7-2 and TRBJ2-3, is GAGVSQSPSNKVTEKGKDVELRCDPISGHTALYWYRQSLGQGLEFLIYFQGNSAPDKSGLPSDRFSAERTGGSVSTLTIQRTQQEDSAVYLCASSLVRGVTDTQYFGPGTRLTVL.